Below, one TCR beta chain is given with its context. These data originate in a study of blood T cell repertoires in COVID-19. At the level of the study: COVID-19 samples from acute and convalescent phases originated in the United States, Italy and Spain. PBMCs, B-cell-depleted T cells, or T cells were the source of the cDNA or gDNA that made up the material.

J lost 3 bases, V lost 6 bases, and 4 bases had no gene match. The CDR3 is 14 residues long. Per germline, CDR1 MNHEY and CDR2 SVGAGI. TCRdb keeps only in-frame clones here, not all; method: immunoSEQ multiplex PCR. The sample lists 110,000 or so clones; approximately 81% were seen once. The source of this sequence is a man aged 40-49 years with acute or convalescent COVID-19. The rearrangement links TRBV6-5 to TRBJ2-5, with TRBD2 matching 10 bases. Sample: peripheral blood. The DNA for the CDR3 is TGTGCCAGCAGGGCTCTAGCGGGGGAAGAGACCCAGTACTTC. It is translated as CASRALAGEETQYF.